Shown below are 10 T cell receptor beta chains from a single sample sequenced in a study of cytomegalovirus exposure and HLA in healthy donors. The repertoire was sequenced with immunoSEQ multiplex PCR; TCRdb's copy has only in-frame clones and lacks some. The table has roughly 130,000 clones, 84% seen once; the top ten hold roughly 1.4%. The specimen sequenced was PBMCs. These receptor sequences come from a woman aged 25 to 39 in good health and CMV-seronegative.

The rearrangement uses TRBV7-9 and TRBJ1-1; 7 nucleotides align to TRBD1. CDR1 is SEHNR and CDR2 is FQNEAQ in the germline V gene (reference sequence). With 4 bases clipped from V and 3 bases from J, the junction kept 8 bases outside the gene matches. CDR3 length: 15 amino acids. The CDR3 loop reads CASSSGTASYTEAFF. CDR3 nucleotides: TGTGCCAGCAGCTCCGGGACAGCTTCTTACACTGAAGCTTTCTTT.

The V and J genes are TRBV7-9 and TRBJ1-2; 9 bases align to TRBD1. Germline CDR1 is SEHNR and CDR2 is FQNEAQ (reference sequence). The CDR3 has 16 residues. V trimming: 5 bases; J trimming: 6 bases; junction bases outside the gene matches: 13. In DNA form, the CDR3 reads TGTGCCAGCAGCGACTGGGACCGAACAGGGGGCGATGGCTACACCTTC. It yields the protein CASSDWDRTGGDGYTF.

This sequence joins TRBV7-3 and TRBJ2-1; 8 bases are shared with TRBD1. Germline CDR1 and CDR2: SGHTA and FQGTGA. This CDR3 comprises 14 residues. Unmatched junction bases numbered 8, after V lost 5 bases and J lost 8 bases. CDR3 sequence: CASSPGTGRDEQFF. In DNA form, the CDR3 reads TGTGCCAGCAGCCCAGGGACAGGCAGGGATGAGCAGTTCTTC. Variable domain in full (rest from reference TRBV7-3 and TRBJ2-1): GAGVSQTPSNKVTEKGKYVELRCDPISGHTALYWYRQSLGQGPEFLIYFQGTGAADDSGLPNDRFFAVRPEGSVSTLKIQRTERGDSAVYLCASSPGTGRDEQFFGPGTRLTVL.

The chain recombines TRBV7-9 with TRBJ2-2, with D possibly TRBD1 on 5 matching bases. The CDR3 is made up of 15 amino acids. Trimming stripped 1 base from V and 3 bases from J, with 9 bases between. CDR1 is SEHNR and CDR2 is FQNEAQ in the germline V gene (reference sequence). CDR3 protein: CASSLGQPDTGELFF. CDR3 nucleotide sequence: TGTGCCAGCAGCTTAGGACAGCCAGACACCGGGGAGCTGTTTTTT.

The chain employs TRBV28 and TRBJ1-5; no reliable D call. Trimming left V 6 bases short and J 1 base short, with 13 bases between. Germline values: CDR1 MDHEN, CDR2 SYDVKM. This CDR3 region has 15 residues. As DNA, the CDR3 is TGTGCCAGCAGCCCTCGCGGGGTGAGCAATCAGCCCCAGCATTTT. Translated, it gives CASSPRGVSNQPQHF.

The chain is built from TRBV7-2 and TRBJ1-4, with a possible D match to TRBD1 (6 bases). This CDR3 spans 16 amino acids. Germline values: CDR1 SGHTA, CDR2 FQGNSA. The V gene lost 3 bases and the J gene lost 0 bases, with 11 bases spanning the gap. The CDR3: CASSLTGITTNEKLFF. Here the CDR3 DNA reads TGTGCCAGCAGCTTGACAGGCATCACAACTAATGAAAAACTGTTTTTT.

The chain links TRBV7-2 to TRBJ1-3; no clear D. Germline CDR1 SGHTA, CDR2 FQGNSA. Trimming pared 5 bases from V and 8 bases from J, leaving 10 bases between. The CDR3 sequence is 12 residues long. The CDR3 sequence: CASSPFGDTIYF. DNA for the CDR3: TGTGCCAGCAGCCCATTCGGGGACACCATATATTTT.

The chain is built from TRBV18 and TRBJ2-5; 7 nucleotides agree with TRBD1. Trimming cost V 3 bases and J 2 bases; bases outside gene matches: 0. Germline-derived CDR1 and CDR2 are KGHSH and LQKENI. The CDR3 extends over 13 amino acids. The CDR3, as DNA: TGTGCCAGCTCACCGGGACAGCAAGAGACCCAGTACTTC. Translated, it gives CASSPGQQETQYF.

On this clone: At one of its ends the junction is not consistent with the germline gene, which may arise from a read error. The J gene is TRBJ1-1, the V gene TRBV4-1, with D perhaps matching TRBD1 (5 bases). The CDR3 totals 14 residues. The germline gives CDR1 MGHRA, CDR2 YSYEKL. CDR3 nucleotides: TGCGCCAGCAGCCAAGATTCAACGCACTCGGGGGGAGTCTTT. Translated, it gives CASSQDSTHSGGVF.

The chain uses TRBV6-5 and TRBJ1-4, with 11 positions matching TRBD1. The CDR3 length is 15 residues. CDR1 and CDR2 (germline): MNHEY, SVGAGI. With V trimmed by 6 bases and J by 6 bases, 6 bases remained unmatched. The CDR3 nucleotides are TGTGCCAGCAGCCAACCGGGACAGGGGGATGAAAAACTGTTTTTT. Protein product: CASSQPGQGDEKLFF.